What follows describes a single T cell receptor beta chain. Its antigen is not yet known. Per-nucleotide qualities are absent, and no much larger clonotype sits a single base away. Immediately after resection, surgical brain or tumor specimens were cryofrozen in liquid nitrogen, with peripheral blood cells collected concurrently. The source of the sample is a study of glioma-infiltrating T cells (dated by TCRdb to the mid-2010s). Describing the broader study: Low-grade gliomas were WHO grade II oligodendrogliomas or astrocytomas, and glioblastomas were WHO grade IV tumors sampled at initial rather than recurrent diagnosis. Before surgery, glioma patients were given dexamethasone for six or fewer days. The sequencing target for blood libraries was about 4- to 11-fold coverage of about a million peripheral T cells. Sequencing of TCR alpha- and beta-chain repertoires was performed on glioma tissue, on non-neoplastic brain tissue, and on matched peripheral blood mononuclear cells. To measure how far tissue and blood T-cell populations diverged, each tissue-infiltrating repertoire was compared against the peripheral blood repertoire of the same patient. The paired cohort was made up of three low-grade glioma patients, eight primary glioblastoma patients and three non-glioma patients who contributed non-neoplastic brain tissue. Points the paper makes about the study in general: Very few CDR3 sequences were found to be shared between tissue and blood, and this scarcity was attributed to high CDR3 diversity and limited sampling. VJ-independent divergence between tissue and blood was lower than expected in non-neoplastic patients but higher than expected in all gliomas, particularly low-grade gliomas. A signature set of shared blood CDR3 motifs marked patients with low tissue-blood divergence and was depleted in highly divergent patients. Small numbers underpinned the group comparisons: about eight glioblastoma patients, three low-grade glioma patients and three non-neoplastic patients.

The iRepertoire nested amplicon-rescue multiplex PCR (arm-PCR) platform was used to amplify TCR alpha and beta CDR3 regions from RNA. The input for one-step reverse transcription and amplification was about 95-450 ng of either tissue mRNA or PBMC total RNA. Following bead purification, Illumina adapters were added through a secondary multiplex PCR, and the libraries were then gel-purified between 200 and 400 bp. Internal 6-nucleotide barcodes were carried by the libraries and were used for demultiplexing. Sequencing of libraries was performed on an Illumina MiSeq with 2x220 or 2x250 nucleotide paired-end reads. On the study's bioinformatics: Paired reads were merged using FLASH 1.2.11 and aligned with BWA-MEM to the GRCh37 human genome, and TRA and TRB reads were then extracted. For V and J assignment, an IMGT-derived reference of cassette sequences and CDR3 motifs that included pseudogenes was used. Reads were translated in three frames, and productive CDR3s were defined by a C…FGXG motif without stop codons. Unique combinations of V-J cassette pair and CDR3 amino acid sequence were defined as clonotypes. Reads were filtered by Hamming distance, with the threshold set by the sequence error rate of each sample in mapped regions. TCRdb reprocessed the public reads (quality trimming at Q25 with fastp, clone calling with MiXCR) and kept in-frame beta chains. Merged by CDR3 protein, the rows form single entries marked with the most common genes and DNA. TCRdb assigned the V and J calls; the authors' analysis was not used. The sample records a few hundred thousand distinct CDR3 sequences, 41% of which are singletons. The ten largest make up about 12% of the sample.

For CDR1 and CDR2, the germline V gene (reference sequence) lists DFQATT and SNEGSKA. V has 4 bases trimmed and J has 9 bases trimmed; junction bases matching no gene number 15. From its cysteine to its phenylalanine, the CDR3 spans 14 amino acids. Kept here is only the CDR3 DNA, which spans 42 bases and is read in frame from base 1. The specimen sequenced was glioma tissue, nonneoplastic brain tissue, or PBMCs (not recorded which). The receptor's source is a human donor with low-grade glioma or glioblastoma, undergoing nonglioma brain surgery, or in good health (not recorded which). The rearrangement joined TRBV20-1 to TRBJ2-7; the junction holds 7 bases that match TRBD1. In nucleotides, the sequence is TGCAGTGCTATAGATGGCAGGACAGGTACTGCGCAGTACTTC. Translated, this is CSAIDGRTGTAQYF.